This TCR beta chain was recovered during a study of high-grade serous ovarian cancer treatment subgroups. Tumor samples were taken before definitive surgery or chemotherapy. The germline gives CDR1 SNHLY, CDR2 FYNNEI. The CDR3 covers 14 residues. Trimming cost V 4 bases and J 1 base, with 8 bases left between them. The table came from immunoSEQ multiplex PCR; TCRdb's copy has only in-frame clones and leaves some out. The table includes around 27,000 clones, around 80% detected once. Sample: tumor tissue. This receptor was taken from a human donor with high-grade serous ovarian cancer. The chain combines TRBV2 with TRBJ2-1, with TRBD2 as a possible D gene (6 bases). The CDR3 bases are TGTGCCAGCAGTGGGACTAATTCCTACAATGAGCAGTTCTTC. It encodes CASSGTNSYNEQFF. The full variable domain, in which reference TRBV2 and TRBJ2-1 provide the parts outside the CDR3, is EPEVTQTPSHQVTQMGQEVILRCVPISNHLYFYWYRQILGQKVEFLVSFYNNEISEKSEIFDDQFSVERPDGSNFTLKIRSTKLEDSAMYFCASSGTNSYNEQFFGPGTRLTVL.